Reported below is one TCR beta chain. Its antigen is not identified. The V gene's germline CDR1 is MDHEN and CDR2 SYDVKM. Losses at the gene ends were 5 bases for V and 1 base for J; bases not matched to a gene: 10. The CDR3 has 18 amino acids. The assay was immunoSEQ multiplex PCR, and TCRdb's table has in-frame clones only and misses some. The data show about 75,000 clones, roughly 85% seen once. The sample originates from a study of CD4 T cell repertoires in COVID-19. For the study at large: CFSE-low cells expanded approximately 11 days with IL-2, then restimulated with other coronavirus spikes.

Overall study findings and caveats: Suggested intraclonal diversification: top SARS-CoV-2-reactive clonotypes appeared in two or three memory subsets.

The specimen comprised CD4+ T cells from peripheral blood, sampled after recovery from COVID-19. The clonotype was recovered from a human donor who had COVID-19. The V gene is TRBV28, the J gene TRBJ2-3; 12 bases are shared with TRBD2. CDR3 amino acids: CASSPWTSGALGTDTQYF. Written as DNA, the CDR3 is TGTGCCAGCAGTCCTTGGACTAGCGGGGCATTGGGCACAGATACGCAGTATTTT.